This T cell receptor beta chain is from a study of blood T cell repertoires in COVID-19. Study overall: COVID-19 samples from acute and convalescent phases originated in the United States, Italy and Spain. PBMCs, B-cell-depleted T cells, or T cells were the source of the cDNA or gDNA that made up the material.

This CDR3 spans 12 amino acids. Germline V lookup: CDR1 MNHEY, CDR2 SVGAGI. Of note for this clone: The junction does not match germline at one end; this may be a read error.

TCRdb's table, derived via immunoSEQ multiplex PCR, lists solely in-frame clones and lacks some. The table includes about 87,000 clones, 80% to 90% detected once. The sequencing input was peripheral blood. V gene TRBV6-5 combines with J gene TRBJ2-5, with 9 bases identical to TRBD1. This TCR derives from a man aged 80 or over with acute or convalescent COVID-19. CDR3 in DNA: TGTGCCAGCAGCCCCGGGACAGGGATTCCGCACTTC. Protein sequence: CASSPGTGIPHF.